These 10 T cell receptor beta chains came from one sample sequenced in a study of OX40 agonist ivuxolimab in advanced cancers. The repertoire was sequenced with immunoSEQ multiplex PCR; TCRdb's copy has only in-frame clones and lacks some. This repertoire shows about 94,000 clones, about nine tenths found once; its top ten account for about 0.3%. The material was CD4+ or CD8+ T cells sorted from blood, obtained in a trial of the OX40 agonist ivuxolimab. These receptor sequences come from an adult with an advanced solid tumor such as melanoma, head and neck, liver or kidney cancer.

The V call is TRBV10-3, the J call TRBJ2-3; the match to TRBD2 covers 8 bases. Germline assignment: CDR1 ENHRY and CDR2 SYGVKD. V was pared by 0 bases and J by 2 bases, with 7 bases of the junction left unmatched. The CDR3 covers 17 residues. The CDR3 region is CAISESGQRGNTDTQYF. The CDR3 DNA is TGTGCCATCAGTGAGTCGGGTCAGCGGGGGAACACAGATACGCAGTATTTT.

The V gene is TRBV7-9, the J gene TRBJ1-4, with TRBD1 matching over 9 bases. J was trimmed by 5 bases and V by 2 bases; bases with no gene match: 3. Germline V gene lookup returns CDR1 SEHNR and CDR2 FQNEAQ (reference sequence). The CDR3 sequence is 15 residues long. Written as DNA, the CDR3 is TGTGCCAGCAGCTTATACGGGACAGGGAATGAAAAACTGTTTTTT. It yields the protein CASSLYGTGNEKLFF. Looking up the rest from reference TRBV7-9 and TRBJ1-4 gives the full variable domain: DTGVSQNPRHKITKRGQNVTFRCDPISEHNRLYWYRQTLGQGPEFLTYFQNEAQLEKSRLLSDRFSAERPKGSFSTLEIQRTEQGDSAMYLCASSLYGTGNEKLFFGSGTQLSVL.

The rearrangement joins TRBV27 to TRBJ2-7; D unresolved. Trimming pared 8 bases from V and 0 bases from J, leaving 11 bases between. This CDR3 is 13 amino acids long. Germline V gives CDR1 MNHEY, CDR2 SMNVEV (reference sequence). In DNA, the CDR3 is TGTGCCAGCCCGGGCCACAGCTCCTACGAGCAGTACTTC. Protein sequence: CASPGHSSYEQYF.

The CDR3 DNA reads as TGTGCCAGCAGCTTGGCTAATCGGCAGGGGGCGACCTACGAGCAGTACTTC. This encodes CASSLANRQGATYEQYF. The chain uses TRBV7-6 and TRBJ2-5; 8 nucleotides match TRBD1. The DNA end is more similar to TRBJ2-7, so the J call may be wrong. Per germline, CDR1 SGHVS and CDR2 FNYEAQ. The length of the CDR3 is 17 residues.

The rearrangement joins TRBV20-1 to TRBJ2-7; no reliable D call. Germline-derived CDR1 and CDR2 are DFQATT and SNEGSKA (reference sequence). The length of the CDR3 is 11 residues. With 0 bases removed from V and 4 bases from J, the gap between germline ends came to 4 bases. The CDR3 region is CSAREGYEQYF. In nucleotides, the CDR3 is TGCAGTGCTAGAGAGGGGTACGAGCAGTACTTC.

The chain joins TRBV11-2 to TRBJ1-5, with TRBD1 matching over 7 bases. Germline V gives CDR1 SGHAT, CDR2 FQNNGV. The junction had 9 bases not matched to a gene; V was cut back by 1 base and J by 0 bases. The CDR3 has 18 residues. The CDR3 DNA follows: TGTGCCAGCAGCTTAGGTTTCGGGACAGATTATAGCAATCAGCCCCAGCATTTT. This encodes CASSLGFGTDYSNQPQHF.

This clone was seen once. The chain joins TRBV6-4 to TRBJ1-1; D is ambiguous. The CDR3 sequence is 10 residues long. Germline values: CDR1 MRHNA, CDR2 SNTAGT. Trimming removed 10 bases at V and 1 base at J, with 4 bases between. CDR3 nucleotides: TGTGCCAACCAGAACACTGAAGCTTTCTTT. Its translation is CANQNTEAFF.

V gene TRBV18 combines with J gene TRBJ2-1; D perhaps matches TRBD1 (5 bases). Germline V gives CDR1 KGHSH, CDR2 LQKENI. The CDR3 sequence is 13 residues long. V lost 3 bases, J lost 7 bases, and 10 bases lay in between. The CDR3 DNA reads TGTGCCAGCTCACCGCTCAGGGTGAATGAGCAGTTCTTC. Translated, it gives CASSPLRVNEQFF.

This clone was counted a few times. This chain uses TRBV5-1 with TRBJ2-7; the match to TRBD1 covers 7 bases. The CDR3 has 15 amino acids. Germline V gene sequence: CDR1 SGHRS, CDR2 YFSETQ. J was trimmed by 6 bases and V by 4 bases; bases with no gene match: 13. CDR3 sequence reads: CASSESTGTLGEQYF. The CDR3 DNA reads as TGCGCCAGCAGCGAGTCGACAGGGACACTGGGCGAGCAGTACTTC.

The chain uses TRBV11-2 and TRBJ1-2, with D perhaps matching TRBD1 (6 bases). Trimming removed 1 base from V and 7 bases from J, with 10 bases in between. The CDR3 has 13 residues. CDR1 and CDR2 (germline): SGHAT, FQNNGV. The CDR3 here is CASSLGYRAGYTF. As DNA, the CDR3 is TGTGCCAGCAGCTTAGGTTACAGGGCTGGCTACACCTTC.